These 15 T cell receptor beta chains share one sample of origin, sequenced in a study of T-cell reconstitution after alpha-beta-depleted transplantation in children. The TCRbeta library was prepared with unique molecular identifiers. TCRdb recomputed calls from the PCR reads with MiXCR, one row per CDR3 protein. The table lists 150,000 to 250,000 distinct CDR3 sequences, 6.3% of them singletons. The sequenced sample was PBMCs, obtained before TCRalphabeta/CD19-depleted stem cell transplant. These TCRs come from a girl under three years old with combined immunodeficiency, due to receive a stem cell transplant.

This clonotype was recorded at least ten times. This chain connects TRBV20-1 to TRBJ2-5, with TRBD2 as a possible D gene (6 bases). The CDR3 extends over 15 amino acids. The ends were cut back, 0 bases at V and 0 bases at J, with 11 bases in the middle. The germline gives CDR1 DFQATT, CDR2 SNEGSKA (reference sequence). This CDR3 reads CSAREGSGYQETQYF. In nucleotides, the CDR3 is TGCAGTGCTAGAGAAGGTAGCGGCTACCAAGAGACCCAGTACTTC.

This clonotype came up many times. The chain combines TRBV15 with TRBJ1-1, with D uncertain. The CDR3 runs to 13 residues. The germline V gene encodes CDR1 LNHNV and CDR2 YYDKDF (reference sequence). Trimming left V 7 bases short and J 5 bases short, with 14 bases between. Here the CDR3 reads CATMSGLRTEAFF. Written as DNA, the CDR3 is TGTGCCACCATGAGCGGTCTGAGGACTGAAGCTTTCTTT.

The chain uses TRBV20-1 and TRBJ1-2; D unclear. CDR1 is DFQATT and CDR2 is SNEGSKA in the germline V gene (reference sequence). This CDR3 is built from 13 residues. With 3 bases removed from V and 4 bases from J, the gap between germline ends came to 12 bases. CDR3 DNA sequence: TGCAGTGCTAGTAGGAGCAGCCCCTATGGCTACACCTTC. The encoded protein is CSASRSSPYGYTF.

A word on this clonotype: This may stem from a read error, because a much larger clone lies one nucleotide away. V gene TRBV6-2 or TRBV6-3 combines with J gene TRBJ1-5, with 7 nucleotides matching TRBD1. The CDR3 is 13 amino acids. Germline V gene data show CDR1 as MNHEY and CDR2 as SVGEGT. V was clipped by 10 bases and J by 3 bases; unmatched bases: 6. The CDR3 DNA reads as TGTGCCACCCGACAGGGATTCAATCAGCCCCAGCATTTT. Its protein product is CATRQGFNQPQHF.

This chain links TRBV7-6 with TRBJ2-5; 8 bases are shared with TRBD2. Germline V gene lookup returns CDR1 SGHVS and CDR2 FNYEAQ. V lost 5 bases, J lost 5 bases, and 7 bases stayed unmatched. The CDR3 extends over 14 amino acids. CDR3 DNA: TGTGCCAGCAGCCCCAGCGGGGGCGGGGAGACCCAGTACTTC. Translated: CASSPSGGGETQYF.

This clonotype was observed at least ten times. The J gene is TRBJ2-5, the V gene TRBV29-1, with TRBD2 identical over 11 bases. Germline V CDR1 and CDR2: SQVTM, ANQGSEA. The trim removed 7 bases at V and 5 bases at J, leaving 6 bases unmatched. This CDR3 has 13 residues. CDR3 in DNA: TGCAGCGATAGACTAGCGGGGACGGAGACCCAGTACTTC. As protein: CSDRLAGTETQYF. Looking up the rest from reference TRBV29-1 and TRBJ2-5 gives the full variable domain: SAVISQKPSRDICQRGTSLTIQCQVDSQVTMMFWYRQQPGQSLTLIATANQGSEATYESGFVIDKFPISRPNLTFSTLTVSNMSPEDSSIYLCSDRLAGTETQYFGPGTRLLVL.

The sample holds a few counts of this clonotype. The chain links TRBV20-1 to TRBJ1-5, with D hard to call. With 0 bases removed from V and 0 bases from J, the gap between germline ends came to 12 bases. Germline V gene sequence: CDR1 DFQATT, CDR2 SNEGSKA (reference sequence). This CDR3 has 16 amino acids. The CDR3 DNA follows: TGCAGTGCTAGAGATCAAACGGGGTATAGCAATCAGCCCCAGCATTTT. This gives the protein CSARDQTGYSNQPQHF.

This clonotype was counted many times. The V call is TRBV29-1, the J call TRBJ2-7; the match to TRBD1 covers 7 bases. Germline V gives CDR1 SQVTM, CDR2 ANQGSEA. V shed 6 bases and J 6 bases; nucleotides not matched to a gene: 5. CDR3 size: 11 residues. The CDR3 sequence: CSVRDRGEQYF. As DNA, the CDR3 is TGCAGCGTCCGGGACAGAGGCGAGCAGTACTTC.

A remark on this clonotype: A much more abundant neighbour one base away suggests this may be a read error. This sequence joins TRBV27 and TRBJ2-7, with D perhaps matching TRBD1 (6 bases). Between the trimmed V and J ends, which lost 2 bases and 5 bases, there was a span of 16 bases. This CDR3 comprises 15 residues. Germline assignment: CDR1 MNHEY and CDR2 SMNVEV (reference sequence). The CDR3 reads CASSLAITGPNEQYF. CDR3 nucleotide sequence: TGTGCCAGCAGTTTAGCCATCACAGGGCCCAACGAGCAGTACTTC.

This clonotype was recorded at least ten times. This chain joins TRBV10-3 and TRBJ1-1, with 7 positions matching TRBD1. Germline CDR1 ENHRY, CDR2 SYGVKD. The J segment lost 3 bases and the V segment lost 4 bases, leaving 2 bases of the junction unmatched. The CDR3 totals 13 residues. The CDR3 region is CAISGDRDTEAFF. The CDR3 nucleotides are TGTGCCATCAGTGGAGACAGGGACACTGAAGCTTTCTTT.

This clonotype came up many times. This CDR3 reads CASSSGHSYEQYF. In nucleotides, the CDR3 is TGTGCCAGCAGTTCGGGCCATTCCTACGAGCAGTACTTC. The chain links TRBV11-3 to TRBJ2-7, with D unresolved. The CDR3 is 13 residues long. Between the trimmed V and J ends, which lost 6 bases and 1 base, there was a span of 10 bases. The V gene's germline CDR1 is SGHNT and CDR2 YENEEA.

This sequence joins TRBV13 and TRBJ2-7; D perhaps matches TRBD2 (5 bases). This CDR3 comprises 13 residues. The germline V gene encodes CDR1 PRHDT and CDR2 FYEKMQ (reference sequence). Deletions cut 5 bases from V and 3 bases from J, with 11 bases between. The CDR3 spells CASSPSGHYEQYF. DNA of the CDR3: TGTGCCAGCAGCCCCAGCGGTCACTACGAGCAGTACTTC.

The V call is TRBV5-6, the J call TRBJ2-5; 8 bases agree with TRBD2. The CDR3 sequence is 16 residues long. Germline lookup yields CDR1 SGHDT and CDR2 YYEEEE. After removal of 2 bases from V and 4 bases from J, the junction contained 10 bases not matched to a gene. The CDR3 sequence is CASSFILSGGGETQYF. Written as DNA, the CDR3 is TGTGCCAGCAGCTTTATACTCAGCGGGGGAGGAGAGACCCAGTACTTC.

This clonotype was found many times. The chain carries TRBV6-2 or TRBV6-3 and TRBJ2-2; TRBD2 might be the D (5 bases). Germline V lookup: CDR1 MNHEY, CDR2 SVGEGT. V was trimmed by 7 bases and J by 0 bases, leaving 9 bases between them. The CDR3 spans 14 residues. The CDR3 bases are TGTGCCAGCAATACGGGGACGAACACCGGGGAGCTGTTTTTT. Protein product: CASNTGTNTGELFF.

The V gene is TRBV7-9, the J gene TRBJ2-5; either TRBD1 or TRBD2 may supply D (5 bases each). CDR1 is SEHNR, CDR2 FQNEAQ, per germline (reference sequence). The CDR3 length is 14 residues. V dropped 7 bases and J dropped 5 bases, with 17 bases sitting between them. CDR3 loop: CASTVHRREETQYF. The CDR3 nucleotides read TGTGCCAGCACCGTACACCGCAGGGAGGAGACCCAGTACTTC.